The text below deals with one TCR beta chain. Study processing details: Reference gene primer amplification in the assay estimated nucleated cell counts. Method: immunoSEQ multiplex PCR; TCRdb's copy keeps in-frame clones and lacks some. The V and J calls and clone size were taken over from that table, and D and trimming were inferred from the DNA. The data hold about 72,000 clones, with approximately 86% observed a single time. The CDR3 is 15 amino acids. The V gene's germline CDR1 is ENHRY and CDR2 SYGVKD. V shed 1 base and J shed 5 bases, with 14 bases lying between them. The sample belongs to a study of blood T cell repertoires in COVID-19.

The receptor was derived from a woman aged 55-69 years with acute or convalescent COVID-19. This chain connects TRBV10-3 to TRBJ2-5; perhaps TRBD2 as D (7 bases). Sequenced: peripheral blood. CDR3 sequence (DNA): TGTGCCATCAGTGAGTTACGGGGGGCCGGGGAGACCCAGTACTTC. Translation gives CAISELRGAGETQYF.